The clone carrying this T cell receptor (beta chain) was picked up a small number of times. The source of the sample is a study of T-cell memory formation after mild COVID-19. MiXCR, applied by TCRdb to the 5' RACE reads, yields one record per CDR3 protein. The profile covers about 290,000 distinct CDR3 sequences, with roughly 15% appearing a single time and 22% taken by the ten largest. This CDR3 has 16 residues. The trim removed 8 bases at V and 0 bases at J, leaving 2 bases unmatched. The sample consisted of PBMCs or a T cell subset sorted from them (not recorded which). The chain is built from TRBV23-1 and TRBJ2-6, with 12 bases identical to TRBD2. TRBV23-1 is sorted into the ORF group, with uncertain function. This sequence was found in a man younger than 30 who had mild COVID-19 (a few samples of this study predate the infection). Cell type and time point are not known. This chain's CDR3 is CASLLAGGSGANVLTF. The DNA for the CDR3 is TGCGCCAGCCTACTAGCGGGGGGCTCTGGGGCCAACGTCCTGACTTTC.